The 26 T cell receptor beta chains in this list originate from one sample, sequenced in a study of T cell responses to AZD1222 COVID-19 vaccine. The table came from immunoSEQ multiplex PCR; TCRdb's copy has only in-frame clones and leaves some out. The table shows 130,000 or so clones, with 85% to 95% occurring only once. Sequenced material: peripheral blood, taken on day 0 of MenACWY control vaccination. Receptors were obtained from an adult in good health.

The genes are TRBV18 and TRBJ2-7, with D perhaps TRBD1 (7 bases). The CDR3 consists of 15 residues. Trimming stripped 3 bases from V and 3 bases from J, with 15 bases between. Germline CDR1 reads KGHSH; CDR2 reads LQKENI. The CDR3 DNA reads as TGTGCCAGCTCACCTTCCGACAGGGAGGACTACGAGCAGTACTTC. Its translation is CASSPSDREDYEQYF.

The CDR3 DNA sequence: TGTGCCAGCAGGGGGAGAAGCGGGAGCACAGATACGCAGTATTTT. It translates to CASRGRSGSTDTQYF. The chain links TRBV5-8 to TRBJ2-3; possible D gene TRBD2, 6 bases. The germline gives CDR1 SGHTS, CDR2 YDEGEE. The germline V and J ends were trimmed by 5 bases and 0 bases, with 13 bases remaining between them. This CDR3 region has 15 residues.

The chain links TRBV9 to TRBJ2-5; the D gene is possibly TRBD1 (6 bases). CDR1 and CDR2 (germline): SGDLS, YYNGEE. The V end was cut by 4 bases, the J end by 2 bases, with 12 bases between. CDR3 length: 14 residues. The CDR3 is CASSPRGGQETQYF. CDR3 sequence (DNA): TGTGCCAGCAGCCCCCGAGGGGGTCAAGAGACCCAGTACTTC.

The chain has TRBV5-1 and TRBJ1-2; possibly TRBD1 for D (6 bases). Germline V gene sequence: CDR1 SGHRS, CDR2 YFSETQ. Trimming shortened V by 4 bases and J by 2 bases, and 15 bases separated the two germline ends. The CDR3 is 15 residues long. CDR3 nucleotide sequence: TGCGCCAGCAGCATCGGCCTAGGGGGGAACTATGGCTACACCTTC. Protein sequence: CASSIGLGGNYGYTF.

V is TRBV7-9 and J is TRBJ1-1; D ambiguous. The CDR3 covers 13 residues. Germline values: CDR1 SEHNR, CDR2 FQNEAQ (reference sequence). V shed 4 bases and J shed 5 bases, with 11 bases lying between them. The CDR3, as DNA: TGTGCCAGCAGCTCCCCGAGGAGGACTGAAGCTTTCTTT. Protein sequence: CASSSPRRTEAFF.

As for this clone: The sample carries other DNA sequences with the same CDR3. The rearrangement links TRBV9 to TRBJ1-2, with D unresolved. The CDR3 runs 13 residues. Germline CDR1 reads SGDLS; CDR2 reads YYNGEE. V lost 0 bases to trimming and J lost 0 bases, with 3 bases between them. CDR3: CASSVGSNYGYTF. The CDR3 DNA is TGTGCCAGCAGCGTAGGTTCTAACTATGGCTACACCTTC.

The gene calls are TRBV29-1 and TRBJ2-2, with D hard to call. The V gene lost 7 bases and the J gene lost 2 bases, with 8 bases spanning the gap. The CDR3 has 12 residues. Germline assignment: CDR1 SQVTM and CDR2 ANQGSEA. In nucleotides, the CDR3 is TGCAGCGCCCATCATAACACCGGGGAGCTGTTTTTT. This translates into CSAHHNTGELFF.

V is TRBV7-3 and J is TRBJ2-7; D is unclear. V gave up 2 bases and J gave up 2 bases, with 10 bases separating them. There are 14 residues in the CDR3. Germline-derived CDR1 and CDR2 are SGHTA and FQGTGA. CDR3 in DNA: TGTGCCAGCAGCTTATCGGGCCGGCCCTACGAGCAGTACTTC. Its translation is CASSLSGRPYEQYF.

A few counts support this clone. The chain has TRBV5-1 and TRBJ2-4; no definite D call. Trimming stripped 0 bases from V and 4 bases from J, with 5 bases between. Germline loops: CDR1 SGHRS, CDR2 YFSETQ. CDR3 length equals 13 residues. Here the CDR3 reads CASSLAQKNIQYF. As DNA, the CDR3 is TGCGCCAGCAGCTTGGCTCAGAAAAACATTCAGTACTTC.

The rearrangement links TRBV7-9 to TRBJ1-4; D may be TRBD1 (5 bases). Germline values: CDR1 SEHNR, CDR2 FQNEAQ (reference sequence). V lost 6 bases, J lost 3 bases, and 14 bases lay in between. This CDR3 spans 15 amino acids. CDR3 nucleotides: TGTGCCAGCAGTCGCCGAGGGGCCCCTAATGAAAAACTGTTTTTT. Translating gives CASSRRGAPNEKLFF.

The chain is built from TRBV7-9 and TRBJ1-1, with a weak D call TRBD1 (6 bases). The CDR3 spans 13 residues. V lost 1 base to trimming and J lost 3 bases, with 6 bases between them. Germline CDR1 and CDR2: SEHNR and FQNEAQ (reference sequence). CDR3 protein: CASSLGTDTEAFF. Written as DNA, the CDR3 is TGTGCCAGCAGCTTAGGGACAGACACTGAAGCTTTCTTT.

The J gene is TRBJ2-7, the V gene TRBV27; either TRBD1 or TRBD2 may fit D (7 bases each). Germline V gene sequence: CDR1 MNHEY, CDR2 SMNVEV (reference sequence). Trimming took 3 bases from V and 4 from J, leaving 13 bases between them. The CDR3 spans 14 residues. CDR3 in amino acids: CASSFGRGGYEQYF. CDR3 coding DNA: TGTGCCAGCAGTTTTGGCAGGGGGGGGTACGAGCAGTACTTC.

This sequence joins TRBV12-3 or TRBV12-4 and TRBJ2-7; D unclear. V was pared by 1 base and J by 4 bases, with 5 bases between. CDR3 length: 12 amino acids. The CDR3 nucleotides read TGTGCCAGCAGTTTAGGGCTGTACGAGCAGTACTTC. This gives the protein CASSLGLYEQYF.

V gene TRBV4-2 combines with J gene TRBJ2-3, with D unclear. Trimming cost V 0 bases and J 1 base, with 8 bases left between them. This CDR3 is built from 15 residues. Germline V gene lookup returns CDR1 LGHNA and CDR2 YNFKEQ. CDR3 region: CASSQEVVGTDTQYF. DNA for the CDR3: TGTGCCAGCAGCCAAGAGGTTGTAGGCACAGATACGCAGTATTTT.

This clone was observed a single time. The chain is built from TRBV18 and TRBJ2-2; the D gene is possibly TRBD2 (6 bases). CDR1 is KGHSH and CDR2 is LQKENI in the germline V gene. The CDR3 is 16 amino acids. V was shortened by 0 bases and J by 1 base, with 9 bases between the two germline ends. The CDR3 DNA sequence: TGTGCCAGCTCACCACCGTCGGGGGTGAACACCGGGGAGCTGTTTTTT. Translation gives CASSPPSGVNTGELFF.

The chain uses TRBV7-2 and TRBJ2-1; 10 nucleotides match TRBD1. This CDR3 is 16 amino acids long. Germline values: CDR1 SGHTA, CDR2 FQGNSA. V shed 1 base and J 6 bases; nucleotides not matched to a gene: 6. This chain's CDR3 is CASSLGRDRGGNEQFF. DNA of the CDR3: TGTGCCAGCAGCTTAGGTCGGGACAGGGGAGGCAATGAGCAGTTCTTC.

The chain is built from TRBV6-5 and TRBJ1-1, with TRBD1 matching over 7 bases. This CDR3 contains 13 residues. Looked up from germline, CDR1 is MNHEY and CDR2 is SVGAGI. Germline trimming cut 6 bases from V and 4 bases from J; bases unmatched to any gene: 5. CDR3 coding DNA: TGTGCCAGCAGCCTCGACAGGGCCACTGAAGCTTTCTTT. Translated, it gives CASSLDRATEAFF.

The chain carries TRBV27 and TRBJ1-1; D possibly corresponds to TRBD1 (5 bases). V lost 2 bases, J lost 7 bases, and 14 bases lay in between. Germline V lookup: CDR1 MNHEY, CDR2 SMNVEV (reference sequence). The CDR3 runs to 14 residues. This chain's CDR3 is CASSLRVDGGEAFF. CDR3 DNA: TGTGCCAGCAGTTTACGGGTCGATGGGGGTGAAGCTTTCTTT.

This chain connects TRBV14 to TRBJ1-2; the D gene is possibly TRBD1 (5 bases). CDR3 length: 15 amino acids. Germline CDR1 SGHDN, CDR2 FVKESK. V was cut by 3 bases and J by 6 bases, with 17 bases left in between. This chain's CDR3 is CASSHLGGVEDGYTF. DNA for the CDR3: TGTGCCAGCAGCCACCTCGGAGGGGTGGAGGATGGCTACACCTTC.

The V and J genes are TRBV28 and TRBJ1-5; no definite D call. Per the germline V gene, CDR1 is MDHEN and CDR2 is SYDVKM. V was cut by 3 bases and J by 3 bases, with 9 bases left in between. The CDR3 spans 14 residues. The CDR3 DNA sequence: TGTGCCAGCAGTTTCCCACCCCCCAATCAGCCCCAGCATTTT. The encoded protein is CASSFPPPNQPQHF.

V and J are TRBV13 and TRBJ2-2, with D hard to call. The CDR3 loop spans 14 amino acids. Trimming left V 4 bases short and J 5 bases short, with 11 bases between. Germline CDR1 PRHDT, CDR2 FYEKMQ (reference sequence). The CDR3, as DNA: TGTGCCAGCAGCTCCGGCGATCGAACCGGGGAGCTGTTTTTT. It yields the protein CASSSGDRTGELFF.

The chain combines TRBV14 with TRBJ1-6, with D possibly TRBD1 on 5 matching bases. Germline V gene data show CDR1 as SGHDN and CDR2 as FVKESK. CDR3 length: 15 residues. V lost 1 base, J lost 9 bases, and 13 bases lay in between. The CDR3 region is CASSQVRGGSSPLHF. The CDR3 DNA reads TGTGCCAGCAGCCAAGTCCGGGGGGGGAGTTCACCCCTCCACTTT.

The rearrangement links TRBV29-1 to TRBJ2-3; D is unclear. Trimming cost V 4 bases and J 0 bases, with 8 bases left between them. This CDR3 has 13 amino acids. Germline CDR1 reads SQVTM; CDR2 reads ANQGSEA. CDR3 amino acids: CSVVRSSTDTQYF. The CDR3 DNA sequence: TGCAGCGTTGTGCGCAGTAGCACAGATACGCAGTATTTT.

This chain joins TRBV16 and TRBJ2-1; 8 bases align to TRBD2. The CDR3 has 16 amino acids. Looked up from germline, CDR1 is KGHSY and CDR2 is FQNENV. V shed 0 bases and J 4 bases; nucleotides not matched to a gene: 5. The CDR3 DNA follows: TGTGCCAGCAGCCAATCTATAGCGGGGCCATACAATGAGCAGTTCTTC. Translation gives CASSQSIAGPYNEQFF.

This chain joins TRBV5-6 and TRBJ2-7; D gene ambiguous. CDR1 is SGHDT, CDR2 YYEEEE, per germline. Trimming stripped 4 bases from V and 7 bases from J, with 12 bases between. The CDR3 is 12 amino acids. The DNA of the CDR3 is TGTGCCAGCAGCCAAAGGTTGCTGGAGCAGTACTTC. Protein: CASSQRLLEQYF.

By share, this clone ranks as large. This rearrangement joins TRBV6-4 to TRBJ1-2; TRBD1 agrees at 8 bases. This CDR3 contains 15 residues. V was pared by 6 bases and J by 5 bases, with 11 bases of the junction left unmatched. Germline V CDR1 and CDR2: MRHNA, SNTAGT. CDR3 coding DNA: TGTGCCAGCAGACCCAATTTCCGGACAGGGTATGGCTACACCTTC. Translating it yields CASRPNFRTGYGYTF.